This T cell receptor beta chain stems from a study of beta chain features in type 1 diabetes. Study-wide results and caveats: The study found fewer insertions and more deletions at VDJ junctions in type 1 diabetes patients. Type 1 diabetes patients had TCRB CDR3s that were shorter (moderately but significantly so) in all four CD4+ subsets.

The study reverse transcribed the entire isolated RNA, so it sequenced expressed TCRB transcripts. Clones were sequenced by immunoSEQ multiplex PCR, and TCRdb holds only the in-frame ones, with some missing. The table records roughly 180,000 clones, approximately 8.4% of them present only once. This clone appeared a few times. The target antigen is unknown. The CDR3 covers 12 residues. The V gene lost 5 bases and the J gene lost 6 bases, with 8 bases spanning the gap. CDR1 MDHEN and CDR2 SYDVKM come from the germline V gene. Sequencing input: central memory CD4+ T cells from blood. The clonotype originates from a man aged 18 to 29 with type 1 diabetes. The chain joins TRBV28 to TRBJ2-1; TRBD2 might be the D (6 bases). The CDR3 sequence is CASSERANEQFF. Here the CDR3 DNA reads TGTGCCAGCAGTGAGCGGGCCAATGAGCAGTTCTTC.